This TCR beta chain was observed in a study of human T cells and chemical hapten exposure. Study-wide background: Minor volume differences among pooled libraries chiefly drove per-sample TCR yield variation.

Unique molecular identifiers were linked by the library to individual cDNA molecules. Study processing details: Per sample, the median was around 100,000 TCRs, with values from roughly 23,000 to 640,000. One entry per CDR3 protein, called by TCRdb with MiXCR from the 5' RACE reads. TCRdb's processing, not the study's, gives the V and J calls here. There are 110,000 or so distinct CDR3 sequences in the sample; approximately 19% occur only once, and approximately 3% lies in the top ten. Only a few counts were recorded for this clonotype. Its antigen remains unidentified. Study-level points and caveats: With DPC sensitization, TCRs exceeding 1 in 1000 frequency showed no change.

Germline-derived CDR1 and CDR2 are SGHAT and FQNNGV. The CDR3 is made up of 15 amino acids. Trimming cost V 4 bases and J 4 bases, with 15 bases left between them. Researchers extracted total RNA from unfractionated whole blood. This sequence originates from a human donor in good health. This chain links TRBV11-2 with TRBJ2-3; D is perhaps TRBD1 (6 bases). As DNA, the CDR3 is TGTGCCAGCAGCTCCTTGGGTGACAGGTCAGATACGCAGTATTTT. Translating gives CASSSLGDRSDTQYF.